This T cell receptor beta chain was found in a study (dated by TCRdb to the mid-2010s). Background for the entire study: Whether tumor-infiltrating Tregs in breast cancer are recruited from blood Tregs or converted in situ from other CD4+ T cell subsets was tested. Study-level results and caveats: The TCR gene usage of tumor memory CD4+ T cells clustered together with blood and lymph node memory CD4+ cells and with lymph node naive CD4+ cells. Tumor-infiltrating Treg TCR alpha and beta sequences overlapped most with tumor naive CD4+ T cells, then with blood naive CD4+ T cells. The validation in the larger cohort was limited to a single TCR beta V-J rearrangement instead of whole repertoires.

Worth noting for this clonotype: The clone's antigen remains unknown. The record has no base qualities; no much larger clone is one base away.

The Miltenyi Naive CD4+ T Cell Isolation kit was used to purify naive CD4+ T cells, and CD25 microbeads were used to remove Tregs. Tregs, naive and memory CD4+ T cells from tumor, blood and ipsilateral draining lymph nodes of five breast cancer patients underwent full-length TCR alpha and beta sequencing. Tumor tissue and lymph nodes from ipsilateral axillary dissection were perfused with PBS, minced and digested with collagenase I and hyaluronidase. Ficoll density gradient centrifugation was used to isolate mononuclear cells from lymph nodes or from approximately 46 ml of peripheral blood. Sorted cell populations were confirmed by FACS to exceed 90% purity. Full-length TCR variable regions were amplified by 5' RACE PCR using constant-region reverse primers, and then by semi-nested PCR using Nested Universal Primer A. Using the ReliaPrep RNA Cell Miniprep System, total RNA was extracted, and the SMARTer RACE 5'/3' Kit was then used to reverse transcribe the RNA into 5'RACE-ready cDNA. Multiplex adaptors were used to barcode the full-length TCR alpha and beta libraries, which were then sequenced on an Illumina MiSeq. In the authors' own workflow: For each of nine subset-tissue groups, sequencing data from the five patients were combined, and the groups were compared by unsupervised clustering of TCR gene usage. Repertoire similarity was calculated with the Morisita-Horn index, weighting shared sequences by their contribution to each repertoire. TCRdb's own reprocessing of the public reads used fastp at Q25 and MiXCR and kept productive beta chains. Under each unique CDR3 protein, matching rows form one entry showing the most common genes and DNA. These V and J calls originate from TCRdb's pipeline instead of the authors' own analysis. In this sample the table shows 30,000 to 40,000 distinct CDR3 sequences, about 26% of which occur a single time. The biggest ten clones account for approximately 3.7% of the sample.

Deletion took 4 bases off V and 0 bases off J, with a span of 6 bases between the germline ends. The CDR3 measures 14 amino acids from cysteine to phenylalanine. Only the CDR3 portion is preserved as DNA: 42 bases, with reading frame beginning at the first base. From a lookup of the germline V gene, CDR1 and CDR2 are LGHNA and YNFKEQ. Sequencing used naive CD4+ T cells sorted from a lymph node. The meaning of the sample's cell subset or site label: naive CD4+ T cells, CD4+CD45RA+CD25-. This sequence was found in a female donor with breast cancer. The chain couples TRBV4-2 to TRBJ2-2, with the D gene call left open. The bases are TGTGCCAGCAGCCCCAGACCGAACACCGGGGAGCTGTTTTTT. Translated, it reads CASSPRPNTGELFF.